Sequencing of this T cell receptor beta chain was carried out in a study of blood T cell repertoires in COVID-19. Background on the study: Researchers got acute and convalescent COVID-19 samples from the United States, Italy and Spain. T cells, B-cell-depleted T cells, or PBMCs provided the cDNA or gDNA that served as material.

In the original analysis: The authors estimated nucleated cell counts from reference gene primer amplification. Assay: immunoSEQ multiplex PCR; the TCRdb copy retains only in-frame clones and omits some. V and J calls and clone size are copied from that table; D and trimming were computed from the DNA. The data contain roughly 250,000 clones, around 82% of them seen just once; the ten biggest clones take up roughly 9.4%. The CDR3 is 15 residues long. V was clipped by 2 bases and J by 7 bases; unmatched bases: 5. From germline, CDR1 is ENHRY and CDR2 SYGVKD. The TCR comes from a man aged 40-49 years with active or convalescent COVID-19. Sequences were obtained from peripheral blood. The chain carries TRBV10-3 and TRBJ2-1; 10 bases map to TRBD1. CDR3 residues: CAISEDRGLWNEQFF. The CDR3 DNA follows: TGTGCCATCAGTGAGGACAGGGGGCTTTGGAATGAGCAGTTCTTC.